This passage covers 10 T cell receptor beta chains from one sample sequenced in a study of CD8+ T cells in alopecia areata. Following extraction, RNA underwent reverse transcription to cDNA, which served as the sequencing template. Assay used: immunoSEQ multiplex PCR; TCRdb lists only in-frame clones, some missing. Of 25,000 or so clones in the sample, 40% to 60% are singletons; the top ten hold under 35%. What was sequenced was NKG2D-high CD8+ T cells sorted from blood. The source of these receptors is a human donor with alopecia areata.

The chain links TRBV9 to TRBJ2-5, with D tentatively TRBD1 or TRBD2 (5 bases each). CDR3 length: 15 amino acids. Germline V CDR1 and CDR2: SGDLS, YYNGEE. V was clipped by 2 bases and J by 5 bases, with 16 bases between them. The CDR3, as DNA: TGTGCCAGCAGCGTGGACACCGGGGCCCTGGAGACCCAGTACTTC. Amino acid sequence: CASSVDTGALETQYF.

The CDR3 protein is CASSTGGGRPTDTQYF. CDR3 in DNA: TGTGCCAGCAGTACCGGGGGCGGGAGGCCCACAGATACGCAGTATTTT. The V call is TRBV7-2, the J call TRBJ2-3; 8 nucleotides align to TRBD2. The CDR3 runs to 16 residues. Trimming took 6 bases from V and 2 from J; bases not matched to a gene: 10. Per germline, CDR1 SGHTA and CDR2 FQGNSA.

The V call is TRBV7-8, the J call TRBJ2-7, with D possibly matching TRBD2 (5 bases). V was shortened by 1 base and J by 5 bases, with 15 bases between the two germline ends. CDR1 and CDR2 (germline): SGHVS, FQNEAQ. The CDR3 extends over 15 amino acids. The chain's CDR3 is CASSLEWRVRDEQYF. Here the CDR3 DNA reads TGTGCCAGCAGCTTAGAATGGCGGGTTCGAGACGAGCAGTACTTC.

The chain employs TRBV19 and TRBJ2-1, with a possible D match to TRBD2 (6 bases). The V end lost 3 bases, the J end lost 4 bases, and 10 bases lay between the germline ends. This CDR3 comprises 14 residues. The germline V gene has CDR1 LNHDA and CDR2 SQIVND (reference sequence). The CDR3 loop reads CASSIVSGYNEQFF. CDR3 nucleotides: TGTGCCAGTAGTATTGTTAGCGGATACAATGAGCAGTTCTTC.

This clone showed up just once. The V call is TRBV6-5, the J call TRBJ2-5; the match to TRBD2 covers 12 bases. The CDR3 is 16 amino acids. The junction had 4 bases not matched to a gene; V was cut back by 3 bases and J by 2 bases. Germline loops: CDR1 MNHEY, CDR2 SVGAGI. This CDR3 is CASSYSGLAGQETQYF. CDR3 nucleotides: TGTGCCAGCAGTTATTCCGGACTAGCGGGACAAGAGACCCAGTACTTC.

V and J are TRBV4-1 and TRBJ2-7; D ambiguous. CDR1 and CDR2 (germline): MGHRA, YSYEKL. The CDR3 is 14 amino acids. The V gene lost 0 bases and the J gene lost 7 bases, with 13 bases spanning the gap. CDR3 residues: CASSQEDNRDEQYF. DNA for the CDR3: TGCGCCAGCAGCCAAGAGGATAACCGAGATGAGCAGTACTTC.

V is TRBV6-5 and J is TRBJ2-7; 15 positions agree with TRBD2. Germline CDR1 and CDR2: MNHEY and SVGAGI. This CDR3 has 15 amino acids. V was clipped by 7 bases and J by 4 bases; unmatched bases: 5. CDR3 amino acids: CASTAGTSGRYEQYF. Written as DNA, the CDR3 is TGTGCCAGCACCGCCGGGACTAGCGGGAGGTACGAGCAGTACTTC.

This clone has more than one count but fewer than ten. The V and J genes are TRBV6-5 and TRBJ2-2; D is undetermined. This CDR3 is built from 14 residues. Germline V gene lookup returns CDR1 MNHEY and CDR2 SVGAGI. Between the trimmed V and J ends, which lost 6 bases and 1 base, there was a span of 9 bases. The CDR3 is CASRRFWNTGELFF. CDR3 nucleotide sequence: TGTGCCAGCAGGCGATTTTGGAACACCGGGGAGCTGTTTTTT.

The gene calls are TRBV7-9 and TRBJ2-1; TRBD2 might be the D (6 bases). The CDR3 is made up of 13 amino acids. From germline, CDR1 is SEHNR and CDR2 FQNEAQ (reference sequence). V was pared by 5 bases and J by 5 bases, with 10 bases between. CDR3 DNA sequence: TGTGCCAGCAGCCGGGGACTGAACAATGAGCAGTTCTTC. Protein: CASSRGLNNEQFF.

The rearrangement links TRBV7-9 to TRBJ2-3; D ambiguous. This CDR3 contains 15 residues. Per germline, CDR1 SEHNR and CDR2 FQNEAQ (reference sequence). Trimming left V 0 bases short and J 2 bases short, with 9 bases between. CDR3 in DNA: TGTGCCAGCAGCTTAGCACTCGAGCCCACAGATACGCAGTATTTT. Residues: CASSLALEPTDTQYF. Drawing the rest from reference TRBV7-9 and TRBJ2-3, the complete variable domain is DTGVSQNPRHKITKRGQNVTFRCDPISEHNRLYWYRQTLGQGPEFLTYFQNEAQLEKSRLLSDRFSAERPKGSFSTLEIQRTEQGDSAMYLCASSLALEPTDTQYFGPGTRLTVL.